This is a list of T cell receptor beta chains from one sample in a study of T cell responses to AZD1222 COVID-19 vaccine. Clones were sequenced by immunoSEQ multiplex PCR, and TCRdb holds only the in-frame ones, with some missing. The sample has 120,000 to 150,000 clones, about 86% seen once; the top ten hold about 5.4%. Here the sequenced sample was peripheral blood, taken 28 days after the second AZD1222 dose. The receptors originated from an adult who received the AZD1222 COVID-19 vaccine. The CDR3 runs from the conserved cysteine through the conserved F or W.

J | V | CDR3
TRBJ2-5 | TRBV9 | CASSVNRGTQETQYF
TRBJ2-6 | TRBV30 | CAWMVRDSSGANVLTF
TRBJ1-2 | TRBV18 | CASSQTGGIDYGYTF
TRBJ2-3 | TRBV20-1 | CSAPVGDTQYF
TRBJ1-2 | TRBV5-1 | CASSLDETGGGYTF
TRBJ2-1 | TRBV25-1 | CASMNGEQFF
TRBJ2-7 | TRBV19 | CAASTESSYEQYF
TRBJ2-3 | TRBV7-8 | CASSLTSGPTDTQYF
TRBJ2-5 | TRBV9 | CASSSLGGTETQYF
TRBJ2-7 | TRBV6-5 | CASSWGGQGDYEQYF
TRBJ2-7 | TRBV18 | CASSPGDGPYEQYF
TRBJ2-7 | TRBV7-9 | CASSQGAEEQYF
TRBJ2-1 | TRBV9 | CASSAGSLRGNEQFF
TRBJ2-1 | TRBV27 | CASSTLTGYPYNEQFF
TRBJ2-2 | TRBV2 | CASGLAGSGELFF
TRBJ2-7 | TRBV18 | CASSPPSGRGEQYF